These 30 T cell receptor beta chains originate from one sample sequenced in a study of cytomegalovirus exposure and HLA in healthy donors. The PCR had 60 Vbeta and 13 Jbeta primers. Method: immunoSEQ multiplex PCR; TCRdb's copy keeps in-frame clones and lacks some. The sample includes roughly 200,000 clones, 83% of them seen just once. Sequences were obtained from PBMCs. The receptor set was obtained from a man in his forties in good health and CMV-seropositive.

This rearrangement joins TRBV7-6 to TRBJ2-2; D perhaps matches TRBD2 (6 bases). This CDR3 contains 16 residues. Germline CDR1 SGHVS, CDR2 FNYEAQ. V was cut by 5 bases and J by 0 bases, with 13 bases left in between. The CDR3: CASSPVAGTNTGELFF. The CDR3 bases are TGTGCCAGCAGCCCGGTGGCGGGAACGAACACCGGGGAGCTGTTTTTT.

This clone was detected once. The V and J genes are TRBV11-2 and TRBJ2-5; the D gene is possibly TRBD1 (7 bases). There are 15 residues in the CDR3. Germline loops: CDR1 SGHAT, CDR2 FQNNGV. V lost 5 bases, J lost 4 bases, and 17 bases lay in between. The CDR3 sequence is CASSKGPGGIETQYF. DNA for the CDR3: TGTGCCAGCAGCAAAGGCCCAGGGGGGATAGAGACCCAGTACTTC.

DNA of the CDR3: TGTGCCAGCAGTTACTTGGGACAGAAGGGGGGATATACGCAGTATTTT. Translation: CASSYLGQKGGYTQYF. V gene TRBV6-5 combines with J gene TRBJ2-3, with a weak D call TRBD1 (7 bases). The CDR3 has 16 residues. V lost 1 base and J lost 7, with 18 bases in between. Germline CDR1 is MNHEY and CDR2 is SVGAGI.

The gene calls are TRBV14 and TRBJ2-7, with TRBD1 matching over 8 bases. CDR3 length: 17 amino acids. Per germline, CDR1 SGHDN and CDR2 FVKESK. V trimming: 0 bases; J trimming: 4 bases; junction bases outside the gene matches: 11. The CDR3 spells CASSQEGRTGRLYEQYF. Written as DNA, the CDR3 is TGTGCCAGCAGCCAAGAAGGGCGGACAGGGAGGCTGTACGAGCAGTACTTC.

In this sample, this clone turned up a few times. In DNA form, the CDR3 reads TGTGCCAGCAGTTTAATGGTGGGGCCTTATGGCTACACCTTC. As protein: CASSLMVGPYGYTF. This chain connects TRBV27 to TRBJ1-2, with D perhaps matching TRBD1 (5 bases). V lost 2 bases and J lost 5, with 12 bases in between. Germline V gene lookup returns CDR1 MNHEY and CDR2 SMNVEV (reference sequence). The CDR3 is made up of 14 amino acids.

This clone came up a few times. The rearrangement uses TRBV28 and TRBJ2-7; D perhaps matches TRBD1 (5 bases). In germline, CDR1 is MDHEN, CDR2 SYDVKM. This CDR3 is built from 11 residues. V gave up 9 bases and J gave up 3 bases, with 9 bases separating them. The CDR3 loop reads CASQGIYEQYF. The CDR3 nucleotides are TGTGCCAGTCAGGGTATCTACGAGCAGTACTTC.

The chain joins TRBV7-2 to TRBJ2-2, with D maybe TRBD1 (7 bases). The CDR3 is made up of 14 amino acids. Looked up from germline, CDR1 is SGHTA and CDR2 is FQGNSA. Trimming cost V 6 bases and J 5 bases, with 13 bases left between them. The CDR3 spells CASRLTGRTGELFF. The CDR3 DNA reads TGTGCCAGCAGGCTGACAGGGAGGACCGGGGAGCTGTTTTTT.

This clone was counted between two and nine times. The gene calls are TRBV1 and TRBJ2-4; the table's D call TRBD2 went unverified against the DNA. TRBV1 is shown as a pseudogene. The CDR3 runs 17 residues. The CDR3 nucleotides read TGCACCAGCAGCCAAGATCCGGGAGGGGGGACCAAAAACATTCAGTACTTC. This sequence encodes CTSSQDPGGGTKNIQYF.

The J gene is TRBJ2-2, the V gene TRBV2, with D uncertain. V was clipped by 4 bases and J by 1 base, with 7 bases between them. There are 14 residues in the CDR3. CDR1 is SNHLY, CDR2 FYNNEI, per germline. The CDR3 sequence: CASSVQMNTGELFF. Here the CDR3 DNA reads TGTGCCAGCAGTGTTCAGATGAACACCGGGGAGCTGTTTTTT. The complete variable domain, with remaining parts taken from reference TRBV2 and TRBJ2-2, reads EPEVTQTPSHQVTQMGQEVILRCVPISNHLYFYWYRQILGQKVEFLVSFYNNEISEKSEIFDDQFSVERPDGSNFTLKIRSTKLEDSAMYFCASSVQMNTGELFFGEGSRLTVL.

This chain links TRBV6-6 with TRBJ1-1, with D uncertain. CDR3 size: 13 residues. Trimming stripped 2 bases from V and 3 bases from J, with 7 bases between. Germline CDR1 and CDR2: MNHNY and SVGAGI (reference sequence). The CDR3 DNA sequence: TGTGCCAGCAGTTACCGGAGGGACACTGAAGCTTTCTTT. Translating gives CASSYRRDTEAFF.

The CDR3 here is CASSVTSGVETQYF. The CDR3 DNA reads TGCGCCAGCAGCGTAACGAGCGGGGTGGAGACCCAGTACTTC. The chain links TRBV5-1 to TRBJ2-5, with TRBD2 identical over 7 bases. CDR3 length: 14 amino acids. V lost 4 bases, J lost 5 bases, and 8 bases stayed unmatched. The V gene's germline CDR1 is SGHRS and CDR2 YFSETQ.

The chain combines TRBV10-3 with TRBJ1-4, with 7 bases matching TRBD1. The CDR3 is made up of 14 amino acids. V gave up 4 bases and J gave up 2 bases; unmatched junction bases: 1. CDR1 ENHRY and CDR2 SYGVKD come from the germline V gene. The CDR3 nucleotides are TGTGCCATCAGTGGACAGGGCACTAATGAAAAACTGTTTTTT. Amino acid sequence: CAISGQGTNEKLFF.

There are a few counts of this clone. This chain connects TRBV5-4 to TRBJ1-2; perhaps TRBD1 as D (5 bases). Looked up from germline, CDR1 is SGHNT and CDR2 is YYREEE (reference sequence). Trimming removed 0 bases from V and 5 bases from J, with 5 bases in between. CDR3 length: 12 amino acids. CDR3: CASSLEGYGYTF. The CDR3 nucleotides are TGTGCCAGCAGCTTGGAGGGGTATGGCTACACCTTC.

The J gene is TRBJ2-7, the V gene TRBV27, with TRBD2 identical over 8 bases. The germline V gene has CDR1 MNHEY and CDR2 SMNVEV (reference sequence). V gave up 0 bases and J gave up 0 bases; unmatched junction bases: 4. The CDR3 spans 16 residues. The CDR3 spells CASSLSRGVLSYEQYF. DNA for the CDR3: TGTGCCAGCAGTTTATCGCGGGGGGTCCTCTCCTACGAGCAGTACTTC.

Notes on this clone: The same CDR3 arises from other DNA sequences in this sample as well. The CDR3 protein is CASSPGGSGNTIYF. DNA of the CDR3: TGTGCCAGCAGTCCTGGGGGGTCTGGAAACACCATATATTTT. This chain uses TRBV7-9 with TRBJ1-3, with TRBD1 as a possible D gene (5 bases). CDR1 and CDR2 from the germline V gene are SEHNR and FQNEAQ (reference sequence). This CDR3 has 14 amino acids. V gave up 6 bases and J gave up 1 base, with 10 bases separating them.

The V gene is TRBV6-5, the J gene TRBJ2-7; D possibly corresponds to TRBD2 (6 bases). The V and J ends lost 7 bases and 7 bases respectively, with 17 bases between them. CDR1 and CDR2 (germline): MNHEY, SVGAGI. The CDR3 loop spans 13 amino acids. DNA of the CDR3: TGTGCCAGCAAGGCGAGGGGAGCGGGTGAGCAGTACTTC. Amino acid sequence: CASKARGAGEQYF.

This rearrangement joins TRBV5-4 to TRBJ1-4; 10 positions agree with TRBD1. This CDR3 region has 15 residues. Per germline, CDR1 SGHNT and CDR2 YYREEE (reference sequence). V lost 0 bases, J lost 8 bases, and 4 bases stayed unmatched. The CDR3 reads CASSLGDRGGEKLFF. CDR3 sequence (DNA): TGTGCCAGCAGCTTGGGGGACAGGGGAGGCGAAAAACTGTTTTTT.

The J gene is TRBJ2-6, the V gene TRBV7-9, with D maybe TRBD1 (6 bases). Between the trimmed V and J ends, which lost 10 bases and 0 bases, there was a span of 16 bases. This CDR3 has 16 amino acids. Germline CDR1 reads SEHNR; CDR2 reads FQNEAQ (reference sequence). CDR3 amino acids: CAKSGVVASGANVLTF. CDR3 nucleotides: TGTGCCAAATCAGGGGTGGTAGCCTCTGGGGCCAACGTCCTGACTTTC.

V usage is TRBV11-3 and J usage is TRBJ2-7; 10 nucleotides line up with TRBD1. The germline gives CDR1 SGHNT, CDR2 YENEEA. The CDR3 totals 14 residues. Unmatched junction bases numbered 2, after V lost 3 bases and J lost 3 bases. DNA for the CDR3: TGTGCCAGCAGCTTCGGGACAGGGGACTACGAGCAGTACTTC. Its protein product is CASSFGTGDYEQYF.

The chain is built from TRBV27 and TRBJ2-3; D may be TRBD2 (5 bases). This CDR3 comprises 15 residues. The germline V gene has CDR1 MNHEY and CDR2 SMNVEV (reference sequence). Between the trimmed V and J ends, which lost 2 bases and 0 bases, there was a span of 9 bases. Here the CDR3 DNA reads TGTGCCAGCAGTTTAATAGCGTACAGCACAGATACGCAGTATTTT. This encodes CASSLIAYSTDTQYF.

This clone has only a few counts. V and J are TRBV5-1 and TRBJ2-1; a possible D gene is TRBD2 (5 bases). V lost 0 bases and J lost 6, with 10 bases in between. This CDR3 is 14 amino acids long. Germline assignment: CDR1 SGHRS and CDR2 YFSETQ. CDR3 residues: CASSLAHEGNEQFF. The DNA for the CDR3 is TGCGCCAGCAGCTTGGCGCATGAGGGCAATGAGCAGTTCTTC.

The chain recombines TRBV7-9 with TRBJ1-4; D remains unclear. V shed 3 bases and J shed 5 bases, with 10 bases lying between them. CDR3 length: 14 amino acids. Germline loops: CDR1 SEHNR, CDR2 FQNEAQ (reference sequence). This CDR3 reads CASSLSLPNEKLFF. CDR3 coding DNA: TGTGCCAGCAGCTTGAGCCTCCCGAATGAAAAACTGTTTTTT.

The CDR3 DNA is TGCGCCAGCAGTGGGTCCTCCTCCTACGAGCAGTACTTC. Protein: CASSGSSSYEQYF. V gene TRBV10-1 combines with J gene TRBJ2-7, with no clear D. V dropped 4 bases and J dropped 0 bases, with 7 bases sitting between them. CDR1 is WNHNN, CDR2 SYGVQD, per germline (reference sequence). The CDR3 contains 13 residues.

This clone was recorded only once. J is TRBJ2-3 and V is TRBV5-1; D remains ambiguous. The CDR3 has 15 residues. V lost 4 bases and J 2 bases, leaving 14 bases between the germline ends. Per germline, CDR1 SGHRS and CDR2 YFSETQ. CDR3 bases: TGCGCCAGCAGCCCCGCGGCCAGAAACACAGATACGCAGTATTTT. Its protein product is CASSPAARNTDTQYF.

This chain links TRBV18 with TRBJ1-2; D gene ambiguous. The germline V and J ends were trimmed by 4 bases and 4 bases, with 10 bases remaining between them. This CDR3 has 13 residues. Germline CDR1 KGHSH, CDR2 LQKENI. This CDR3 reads CASSLQSIYGYTF. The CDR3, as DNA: TGTGCCAGCTCACTACAGTCTATCTATGGCTACACCTTC. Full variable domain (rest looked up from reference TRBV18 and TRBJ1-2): NAGVMQNPRHLVRRRGQEARLRCSPMKGHSHVYWYRQLPEEGLKFMVYLQKENIIDESGMPKERFSAEFPKEGPSILRIQQVVRGDSAAYFCASSLQSIYGYTFGSGTRLTVV.

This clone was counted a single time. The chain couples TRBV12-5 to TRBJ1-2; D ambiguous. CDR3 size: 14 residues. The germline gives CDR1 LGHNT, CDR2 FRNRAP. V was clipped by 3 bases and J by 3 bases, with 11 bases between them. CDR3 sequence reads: CASGFNSQDYGYTF. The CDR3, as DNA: TGTGCTAGTGGTTTTAACTCCCAGGACTATGGCTACACCTTC.

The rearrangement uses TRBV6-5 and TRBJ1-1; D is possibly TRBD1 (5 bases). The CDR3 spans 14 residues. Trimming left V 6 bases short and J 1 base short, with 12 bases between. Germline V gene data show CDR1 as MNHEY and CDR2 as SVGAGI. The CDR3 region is CASRRRTGNTEAFF. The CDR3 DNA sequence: TGTGCCAGCAGACGACGAACAGGGAACACTGAAGCTTTCTTT.

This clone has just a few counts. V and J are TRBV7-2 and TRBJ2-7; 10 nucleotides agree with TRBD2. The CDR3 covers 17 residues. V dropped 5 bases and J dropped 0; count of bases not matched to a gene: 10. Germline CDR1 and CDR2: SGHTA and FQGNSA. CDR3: CASSPTRTSGPSYEQYF. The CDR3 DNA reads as TGTGCCAGCAGCCCCACCCGGACTAGCGGTCCCTCCTACGAGCAGTACTTC.

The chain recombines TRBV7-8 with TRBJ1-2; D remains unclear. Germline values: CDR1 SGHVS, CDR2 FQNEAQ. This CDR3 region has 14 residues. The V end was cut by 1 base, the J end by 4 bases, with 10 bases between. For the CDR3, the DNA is TGTGCCAGCAGCTTAGTGGCAGGAGGCTATGGCTACACCTTC. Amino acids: CASSLVAGGYGYTF.

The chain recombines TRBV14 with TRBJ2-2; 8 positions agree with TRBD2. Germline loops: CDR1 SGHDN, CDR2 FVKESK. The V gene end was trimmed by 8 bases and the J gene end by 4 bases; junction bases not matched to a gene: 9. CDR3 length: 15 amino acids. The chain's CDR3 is CASGEAGEGTGELFF. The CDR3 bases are TGTGCCAGCGGCGAAGCGGGAGAAGGCACCGGGGAGCTGTTTTTT.